This T cell receptor (beta chain) was recorded in a study of cytomegalovirus exposure and HLA in healthy donors. Study background: Earlier findings included over 90 million unique TCR beta sequences obtained from about 180 million T cells.

This clone was picked up a small number of times. The target antigen is unknown. V gave up 2 bases and J gave up 0 bases, with 5 bases separating them. Germline CDR1 is MNHEY and CDR2 is SMNVEV (reference sequence). This CDR3 has 15 residues. A multiplex PCR was run with 60 Vbeta primers and 13 Jbeta primers. The repertoire was sequenced with immunoSEQ multiplex PCR; TCRdb's copy has only in-frame clones and lacks some. Seen here are around 72,000 clones, approximately 70% observed once, and the top ten hold about 20%. Study-wide findings and caveats: In a later analysis, at a false discovery rate of 0.05, over 15,000 TCR beta sequences were associated with HLA alleles. In a later analysis, TCR beta V- and J-gene trimming was associated with a missense DCLRE1C variant.

The TCR sequence derives from a man in his forties in good health and CMV-seropositive. V gene TRBV27 combines with J gene TRBJ2-6; possible D gene TRBD1, 5 bases. The sample taken for sequencing was PBMCs. CDR3 nucleotides: TGTGCCAGCAGTTTAGGACACTCTGGGGCCAACGTCCTGACTTTC. This encodes CASSLGHSGANVLTF.